This TCR beta chain came from a study of OX40 agonist ivuxolimab in advanced cancers. Broader study findings: Dose levels from 0.1 to 3.0 mg/kg saw CD4+ and CD8+ blood T cells expand clonally by week 6. Not determined was the antigen specificity of the expanded peripheral T cells. CD4+ T cells averaged fewer expanded clones than CD8+ T cells.

Some clones are missing from TCRdb's copy, which holds only in-frame ones; the method was immunoSEQ multiplex PCR. This sample has about 98,000 clones; less than 90% occur once, and the top ten carry over 0.65%. Concerning this clone: The antigen remains undetermined.

At cycle 4 day 1, cycle 7 day 1, and baseline, blood was sampled. This specimen consisted of CD4+ or CD8+ T cells sorted from blood, obtained in a trial of the OX40 agonist ivuxolimab. The source is an adult with an advanced solid tumor such as melanoma, head and neck, liver or kidney cancer.

Written as DNA, the CDR3 is TGTGCCAGCAGTTTGCAGGTGGCTCTCTATGGCTACACCTTC. Residues: CASSLQVALYGYTF. The V call is TRBV28, the J call TRBJ1-2; D gene uncertain. V was clipped by 3 bases and J by 4 bases, with 12 bases between them. Per germline, CDR1 MDHEN and CDR2 SYDVKM. The CDR3 totals 14 residues.